This entry lists 13 T cell receptor beta chains sequenced from one sample in a study of radiation and T cells in renal cell carcinoma. Time point in this sample: blood 2 weeks post-SBRT. The treatment denotes: 15 Gy SBRT to primary tumor, nephrectomy 4 weeks later. The protocol was immunoSEQ multiplex PCR, while the TCRdb copy is restricted to in-frame clones and leaves out a portion. The data show roughly 150,000 clones, with approximately 86% seen just once and 13% held by the top ten. This sample comprised blood, obtained from a patient whose treatment included radiotherapy and nephrectomy. The source is a woman between 50 and 59 years old with renal cell carcinoma.

This sequence joins TRBV4-3 and TRBJ1-6, with D uncertain. Trimming cost V 0 bases and J 9 bases, with 6 bases left between them. This CDR3 comprises 13 residues. Germline CDR1 LGHNA, CDR2 YSLEER. CDR3 sequence reads: CASSQDVSSPLHF. In DNA form, the CDR3 reads TGCGCCAGCAGCCAAGATGTGAGTTCACCCCTCCACTTT.

The gene calls are TRBV5-1 and TRBJ2-5; D is perhaps TRBD2 (6 bases). The germline V gene encodes CDR1 SGHRS and CDR2 YFSETQ. This CDR3 is built from 15 residues. The V end was cut by 4 bases, the J end by 2 bases, with 15 bases between. CDR3 nucleotides: TGCGCCAGCAGCCAAGGGTCAGGGAGGCAAGAGACCCAGTACTTC. This translates into CASSQGSGRQETQYF.

V and J are TRBV7-9 and TRBJ2-5; D gene ambiguous. CDR1 and CDR2 (germline): SEHNR, FQNEAQ (reference sequence). The CDR3 loop spans 16 amino acids. V gave up 0 bases and J gave up 4 bases, with 15 bases separating them. The CDR3 bases are TGTGCCAGCAGCTTAGCGATGTTATCCGGGCTAGAGACCCAGTACTTC. It codes for CASSLAMLSGLETQYF.

CDR3 coding DNA: TGTGCCAGCAGTTACGAGGGCGGATATAATGAAAAACTGTTTTTT. The encoded protein is CASSYEGGYNEKLFF. The chain employs TRBV6-6 and TRBJ1-4; D is unclear. CDR1 and CDR2 from the germline V gene are MNHNY and SVGAGI (reference sequence). The CDR3 runs 15 residues. Between the trimmed V and J ends, which lost 2 bases and 4 bases, there was a span of 11 bases.

The J gene is TRBJ1-1, the V gene TRBV5-4; D possibly corresponds to TRBD1 (5 bases). The CDR3 has 13 residues. Germline V gives CDR1 SGHNT, CDR2 YYREEE (reference sequence). Between the trimmed V and J ends, which lost 1 base and 5 bases, there was a span of 9 bases. CDR3 loop: CASSLQGGTEAFF. The CDR3 DNA is TGTGCCAGCAGCTTGCAGGGAGGGACTGAAGCTTTCTTT.

The chain is built from TRBV30 and TRBJ2-1; tentatively, D is TRBD2 (5 bases). The CDR3 covers 13 residues. Per the germline V gene, CDR1 is GTSNPN and CDR2 is SVGIG (reference sequence). V lost 0 bases and J 11 bases, leaving 14 bases between the germline ends. The CDR3, as DNA: TGTGCCTGGAGTGTAGAGGCCCTAGCCCAGCAGTTCTTC. Amino acids: CAWSVEALAQQFF. The full variable domain, completed using reference TRBV30 and TRBJ2-1, is SQTIHQWPATLVQPVGSPLSLECTVEGTSNPNLYWYRQAAGRGLQLLFYSVGIGQISSEVPQNLSASRPQDRQFILSSKKLLLSDSGFYLCAWSVEALAQQFFGPGTRLTVL.

The rearrangement links TRBV6-1 to TRBJ2-7; D is ambiguous. Germline CDR1 is MNHNS and CDR2 is SASEGT. This CDR3 is 14 amino acids long. The ends were cut back, 0 bases at V and 3 bases at J, with 9 bases in the middle. CDR3 sequence (DNA): TGTGCCAGCAGTGAAGCTCAACGGATCTACGAGCAGTACTTC. It codes for CASSEAQRIYEQYF.

This clone was observed a few times. This chain links TRBV9 with TRBJ1-4; D might be TRBD1 (6 bases). This CDR3 comprises 14 residues. The V gene's germline CDR1 is SGDLS and CDR2 YYNGEE. The V end lost 0 bases, the J end lost 5 bases, and 8 bases lay between the germline ends. DNA of the CDR3: TGTGCCAGCAGCGTAGCAGGGGCCAATGAAAAACTGTTTTTT. Its protein product is CASSVAGANEKLFF. The variable domain in full, with the rest retrieved from reference TRBV9 and TRBJ1-4, is DSGVTQTPKHLITATGQRVTLRCSPRSGDLSVYWYQQSLDQGLQFLIQYYNGEERAKGNILERFSAQQFPDLHSELNLSSLELGDSALYFCASSVAGANEKLFFGSGTQLSVL.

The V gene is TRBV30, the J gene TRBJ1-3, with D perhaps matching TRBD1 (5 bases). V was shortened by 5 bases and J by 4 bases, with 12 bases between the two germline ends. Germline assignment: CDR1 GTSNPN and CDR2 SVGIG (reference sequence). CDR3 length: 13 residues. The CDR3 is CAWDGASGNTIYF. CDR3 DNA: TGTGCCTGGGACGGGGCCTCAGGAAACACCATATATTTT.

The chain recombines TRBV4-1 with TRBJ2-1, with TRBD2 as a possible D gene (5 bases). Germline-derived CDR1 and CDR2 are MGHRA and YSYEKL. This CDR3 contains 16 residues. The V end was cut by 4 bases, the J end by 1 base, with 14 bases between. CDR3 residues: CASSLRTGRSYNEQFF. CDR3 in DNA: TGCGCCAGCAGCCTACGGACTGGACGATCCTACAATGAGCAGTTCTTC.

This chain joins TRBV6-5 and TRBJ2-7; a weak D match, TRBD2 (5 bases). CDR3 length: 11 residues. Germline V gene lookup returns CDR1 MNHEY and CDR2 SVGAGI. Trimming pared 7 bases from V and 5 bases from J, leaving 9 bases between. The CDR3 here is CASTAGNEQYF. As DNA, the CDR3 is TGTGCCAGCACCGCGGGCAACGAGCAGTACTTC.

In its sample, this clone ranks as large. V gene TRBV10-1 combines with J gene TRBJ2-1; D unresolved. Germline V gene lookup returns CDR1 WNHNN and CDR2 SYGVQD (reference sequence). The CDR3 sequence is 12 residues long. V dropped 3 bases and J dropped 9 bases, with 9 bases sitting between them. The CDR3 bases are TGCGCCAGCAGTGAAGGGATCGTTGAGCAGTTCTTC. It codes for CASSEGIVEQFF.

J is TRBJ2-5 and V is TRBV5-1, with D uncertain. The ends were cut back, 6 bases at V and 1 base at J, with 13 bases in the middle. Germline V gene lookup returns CDR1 SGHRS and CDR2 YFSETQ. This CDR3 contains 14 residues. The CDR3 sequence: CASKLMKFQETQYF. In DNA form, the CDR3 reads TGCGCCAGCAAGCTGATGAAGTTCCAAGAGACCCAGTACTTC.